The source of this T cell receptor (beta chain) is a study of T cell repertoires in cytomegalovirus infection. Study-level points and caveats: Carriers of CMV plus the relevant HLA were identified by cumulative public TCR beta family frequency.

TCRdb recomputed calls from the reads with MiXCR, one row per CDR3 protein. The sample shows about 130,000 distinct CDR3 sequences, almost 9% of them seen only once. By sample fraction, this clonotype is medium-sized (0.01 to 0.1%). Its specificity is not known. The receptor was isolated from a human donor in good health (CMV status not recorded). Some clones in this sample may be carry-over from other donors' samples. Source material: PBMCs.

The CDR3 bases are TGTGCCAGCAGCTCTGTGACACCGAACACCGGGGAGCTGTTTTTT. Protein product: CASSSVTPNTGELFF. The rearrangement links TRBV5-4 to TRBJ2-2; D is uncertain. This CDR3 contains 15 residues. The V end lost 3 bases, the J end lost 0 bases, and 9 bases lay between the germline ends. CDR1 and CDR2 (germline): SGHNT, YYREEE (reference sequence). The variable domain in full, completed from reference TRBV5-4 and TRBJ2-2, reads ETGVTQSPTHLIKTRGQQVTLRCSSQSGHNTVSWYQQALGQGPQFIFQYYREEENGRGNFPPRFSGLQFPNYSSELNVNALELDDSALYLCASSSVTPNTGELFFGEGSRLTVL.